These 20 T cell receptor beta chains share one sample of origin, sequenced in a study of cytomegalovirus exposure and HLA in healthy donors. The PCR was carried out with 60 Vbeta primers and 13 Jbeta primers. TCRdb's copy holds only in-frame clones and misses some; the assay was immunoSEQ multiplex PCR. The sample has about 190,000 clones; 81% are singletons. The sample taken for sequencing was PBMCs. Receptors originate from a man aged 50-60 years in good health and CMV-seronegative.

CDR3 sequence: CASSAGFSYEQYF. The CDR3 DNA is TGTGCCAGCAGTGCGGGGTTCTCCTACGAGCAGTACTTC. The chain carries TRBV25-1 and TRBJ2-7; tentatively, D is TRBD2 (5 bases). V was clipped by 4 bases and J by 0 bases, with 7 bases between them. The CDR3 totals 13 residues. CDR1 is MGHDK and CDR2 is SYGVNS in the germline V gene.

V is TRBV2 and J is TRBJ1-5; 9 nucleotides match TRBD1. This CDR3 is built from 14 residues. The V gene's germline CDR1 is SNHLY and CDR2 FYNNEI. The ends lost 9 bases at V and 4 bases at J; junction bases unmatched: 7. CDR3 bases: TGTGCCAGTTATTCCGGACAGGGGAATCAGCCCCAGCATTTT. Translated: CASYSGQGNQPQHF.

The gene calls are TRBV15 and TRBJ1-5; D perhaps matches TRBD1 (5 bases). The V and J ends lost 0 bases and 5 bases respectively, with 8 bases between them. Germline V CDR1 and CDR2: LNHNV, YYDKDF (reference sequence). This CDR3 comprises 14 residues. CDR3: CATSRDMGHQPQHF. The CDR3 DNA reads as TGTGCCACCAGCAGAGATATGGGGCATCAGCCCCAGCATTTT.

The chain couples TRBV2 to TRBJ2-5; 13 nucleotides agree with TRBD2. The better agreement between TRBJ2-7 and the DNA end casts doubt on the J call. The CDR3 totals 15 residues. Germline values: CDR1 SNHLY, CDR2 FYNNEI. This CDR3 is CASRRTSGGVHEQYF. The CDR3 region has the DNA TGTGCCAGCAGGCGGACTAGCGGGGGAGTCCACGAGCAGTACTTC.

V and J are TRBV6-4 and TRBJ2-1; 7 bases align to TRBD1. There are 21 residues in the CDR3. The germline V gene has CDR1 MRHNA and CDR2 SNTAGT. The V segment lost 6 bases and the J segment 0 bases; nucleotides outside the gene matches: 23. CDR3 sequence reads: CASRDRDRRLPHLDSYNEQFF. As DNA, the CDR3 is TGTGCCAGCAGAGACCGGGACAGACGACTCCCACATCTAGACTCCTACAATGAGCAGTTCTTC.

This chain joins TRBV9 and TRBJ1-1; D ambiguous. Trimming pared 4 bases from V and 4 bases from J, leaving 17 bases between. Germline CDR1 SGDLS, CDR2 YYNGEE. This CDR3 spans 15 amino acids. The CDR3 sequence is CASSPGGAVATEAFF. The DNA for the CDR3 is TGTGCCAGCAGCCCCGGTGGTGCTGTTGCCACTGAAGCTTTCTTT.

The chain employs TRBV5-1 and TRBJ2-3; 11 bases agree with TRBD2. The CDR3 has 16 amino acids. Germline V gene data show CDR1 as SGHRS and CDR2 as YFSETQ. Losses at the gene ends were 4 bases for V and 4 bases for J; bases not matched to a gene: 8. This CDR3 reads CASSTLAGGPSDTQYF. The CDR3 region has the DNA TGCGCCAGCAGCACCCTAGCGGGGGGTCCATCAGATACGCAGTATTTT.

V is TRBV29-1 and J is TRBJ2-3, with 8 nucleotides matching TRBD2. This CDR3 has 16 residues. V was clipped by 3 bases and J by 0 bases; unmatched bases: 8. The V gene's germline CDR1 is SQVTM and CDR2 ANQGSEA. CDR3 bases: TGCAGCGTTGAGGGGGTCCAGCGGGGGAGCACAGATACGCAGTATTTT. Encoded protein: CSVEGVQRGSTDTQYF.

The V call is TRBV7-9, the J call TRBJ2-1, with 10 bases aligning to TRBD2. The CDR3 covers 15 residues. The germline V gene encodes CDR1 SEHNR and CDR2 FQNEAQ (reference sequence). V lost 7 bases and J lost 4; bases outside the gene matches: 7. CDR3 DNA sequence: TGTGCCAGCATCCGGGGTAGCGGGAGGTACAATGAGCAGTTCTTC. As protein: CASIRGSGRYNEQFF.

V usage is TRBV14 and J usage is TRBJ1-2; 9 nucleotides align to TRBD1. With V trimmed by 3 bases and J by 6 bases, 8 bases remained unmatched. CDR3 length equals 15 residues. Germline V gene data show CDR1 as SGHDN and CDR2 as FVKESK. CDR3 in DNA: TGTGCCAGCAGCCAGCCCGGGACAGGGTCTCATGGCTACACCTTC. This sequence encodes CASSQPGTGSHGYTF.

The CDR3 sequence: CAISDTRNSGNTIYF. Written as DNA, the CDR3 is TGTGCCATCAGTGATACGAGAAACTCTGGAAACACCATATATTTT. This chain links TRBV10-3 with TRBJ1-3; D ambiguous. The germline V and J ends were trimmed by 3 bases and 0 bases, with 9 bases remaining between them. Germline CDR1 ENHRY, CDR2 SYGVKD. The CDR3 totals 15 residues.

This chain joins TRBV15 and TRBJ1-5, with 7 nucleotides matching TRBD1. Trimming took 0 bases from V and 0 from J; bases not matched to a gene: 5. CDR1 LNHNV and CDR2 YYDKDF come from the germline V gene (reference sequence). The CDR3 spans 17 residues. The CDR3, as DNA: TGTGCCACCAGCAGAGATACAGGGGAAAATAGCAATCAGCCCCAGCATTTT. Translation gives CATSRDTGENSNQPQHF. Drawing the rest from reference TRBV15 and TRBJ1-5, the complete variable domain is DAMVIQNPRYQVTQFGKPVTLSCSQTLNHNVMYWYQQKSSQAPKLLFHYYDKDFNNEADTPDNFQSRRPNTSFCFLDIRSPGLGDTAMYLCATSRDTGENSNQPQHFGDGTRLSIL.

CDR3 region: CASTTADYGYTF. The CDR3 coding sequence is TGTGCCAGCACCACGGCGGACTATGGCTACACCTTC. The chain joins TRBV5-6 to TRBJ1-2; D is undetermined. Between the trimmed V and J ends, which lost 6 bases and 3 bases, there was a span of 9 bases. The germline V gene encodes CDR1 SGHDT and CDR2 YYEEEE. The CDR3 length is 12 residues.

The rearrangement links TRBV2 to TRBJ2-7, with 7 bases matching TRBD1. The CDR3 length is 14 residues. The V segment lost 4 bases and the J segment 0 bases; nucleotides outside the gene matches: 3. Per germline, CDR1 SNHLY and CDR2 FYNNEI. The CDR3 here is CASSGYRGSYEQYF. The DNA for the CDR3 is TGTGCCAGCAGTGGTTACAGGGGCTCCTACGAGCAGTACTTC.

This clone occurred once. CDR3 nucleotide sequence: TGTGCCAGCAGCTCCAATCCATTTGGCTACACCTTC. It is translated as CASSSNPFGYTF. The chain has TRBV5-6 and TRBJ1-2; D call uncertain. Trimming removed 3 bases from V and 7 bases from J, with 10 bases in between. Germline V gene lookup returns CDR1 SGHDT and CDR2 YYEEEE. The CDR3 runs 12 residues.

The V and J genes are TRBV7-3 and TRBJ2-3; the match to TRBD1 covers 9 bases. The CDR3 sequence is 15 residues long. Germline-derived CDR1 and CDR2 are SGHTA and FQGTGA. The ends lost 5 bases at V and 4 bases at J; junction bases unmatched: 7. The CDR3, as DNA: TGTGCCAGCAGCCGGACAGGGGAGGGCGCAGATACGCAGTATTTT. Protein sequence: CASSRTGEGADTQYF.

This chain's CDR3 is CAWRRAGNTEAFF. The CDR3 coding sequence is TGTGCCTGGAGGCGGGCGGGGAACACTGAAGCTTTCTTT. The genes are TRBV30 and TRBJ1-1, with no clear D. Trimming stripped 3 bases from V and 1 base from J, with 9 bases between. The CDR3 loop spans 13 amino acids. Looked up from germline, CDR1 is GTSNPN and CDR2 is SVGIG (reference sequence).

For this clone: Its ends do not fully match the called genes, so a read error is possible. CDR3: CSSSLGSTEAFF. DNA for the CDR3: TGTTCCAGCAGCTTAGGCAGTACTGAAGCTTTCTTT. J is TRBJ1-1 and V is TRBV7-9; D not certain. CDR3 length: 12 amino acids. In germline, CDR1 is SEHNR, CDR2 FQNEAQ (reference sequence).

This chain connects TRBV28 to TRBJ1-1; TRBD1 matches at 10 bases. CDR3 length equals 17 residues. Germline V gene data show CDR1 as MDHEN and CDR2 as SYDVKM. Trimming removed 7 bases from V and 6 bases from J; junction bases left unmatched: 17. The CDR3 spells CASNSRGDRGLEPEAFF. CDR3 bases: TGTGCCAGCAACTCCCGCGGGGACAGGGGTCTTGAGCCTGAAGCTTTCTTT.

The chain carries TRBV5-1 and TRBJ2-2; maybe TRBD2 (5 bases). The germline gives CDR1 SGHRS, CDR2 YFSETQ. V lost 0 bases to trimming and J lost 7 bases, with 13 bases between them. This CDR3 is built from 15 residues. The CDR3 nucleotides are TGCGCCAGCAGCTTGGGAAAGGGAGCGTACGGGGAGCTGTTTTTT. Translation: CASSLGKGAYGELFF.